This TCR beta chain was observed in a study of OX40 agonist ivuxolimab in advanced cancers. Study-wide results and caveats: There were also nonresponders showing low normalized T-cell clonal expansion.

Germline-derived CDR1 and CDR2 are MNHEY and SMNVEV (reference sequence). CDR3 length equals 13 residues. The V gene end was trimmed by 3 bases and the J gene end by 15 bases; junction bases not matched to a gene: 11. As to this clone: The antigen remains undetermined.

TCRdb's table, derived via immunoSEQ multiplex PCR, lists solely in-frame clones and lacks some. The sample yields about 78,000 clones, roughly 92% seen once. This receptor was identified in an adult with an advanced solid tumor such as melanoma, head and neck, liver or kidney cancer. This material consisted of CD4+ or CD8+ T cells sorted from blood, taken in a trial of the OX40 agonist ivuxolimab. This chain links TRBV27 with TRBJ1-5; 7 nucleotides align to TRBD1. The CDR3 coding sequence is TGTGCCAGCAGTTTTCCCGCCACAGGGGAGCTGCATTTT. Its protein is CASSFPATGELHF.